This T cell receptor beta chain was identified during a study of blood T cell repertoires in COVID-19. Overall study: Spain, Italy and the United States supplied samples that represented acute and convalescent COVID-19. PBMCs, B-cell-depleted T cells, or T cells provided the cDNA or gDNA that made up the material.

Germline CDR1 KGHSH, CDR2 LQKENI. J was trimmed by 2 bases and V by 3 bases; bases with no gene match: 6. CDR3 length: 15 amino acids. The authors' processing: Researchers report that nucleated cell counts were estimated from reference gene primer amplification. TCRdb's table, derived via immunoSEQ multiplex PCR, lists solely in-frame clones and lacks some. Clone size and the V and J calls come from that table; the DNA yielded D and trimming. The table shows about 68,000 clones, with about three quarters occurring only once. Sequenced sample: peripheral blood. The TCR was taken from a human donor in a cohort sampled during active COVID-19. The V call is TRBV18, the J call TRBJ1-2, with 7 bases identical to TRBD1. This CDR3 reads CASSPGDRANYGYTF. The CDR3 region has the DNA TGTGCCAGCTCACCTGGCGACAGGGCGAACTATGGCTACACCTTC.